The entry that follows covers one T cell receptor (beta chain) sequence. This entry belongs to a study of T cell responses to AZD1222 COVID-19 vaccine. Looked up from germline, CDR1 is KGHSH and CDR2 is LQKENI. Trimming shortened V by 3 bases and J by 0 bases, and 5 bases separated the two germline ends. The CDR3 spans 13 residues. The table came from immunoSEQ multiplex PCR; TCRdb's copy has only in-frame clones and leaves some out. The sample contains more than 70,000 clones, about 92% of which appear only once. Sequencing used peripheral blood, obtained on day 0 of AZD1222 vaccination. The rearrangement joins TRBV18 to TRBJ1-2; D uncertain. The sequence was obtained from an adult in good health. The CDR3 reads CASSPRANYGYTF. The CDR3 DNA reads TGTGCCAGCTCACCTCGAGCTAACTATGGCTACACCTTC.